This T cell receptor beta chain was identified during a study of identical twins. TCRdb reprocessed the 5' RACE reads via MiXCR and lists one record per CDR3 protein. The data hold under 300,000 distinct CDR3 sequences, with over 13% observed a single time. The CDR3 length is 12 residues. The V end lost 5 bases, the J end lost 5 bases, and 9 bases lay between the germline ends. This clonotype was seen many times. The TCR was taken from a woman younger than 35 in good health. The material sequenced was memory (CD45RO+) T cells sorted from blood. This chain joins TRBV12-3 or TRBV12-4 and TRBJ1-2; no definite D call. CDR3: CASSPRAYGYTF. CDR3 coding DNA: TGTGCCAGCAGTCCGAGGGCTTATGGCTACACCTTC.